These 9 T cell receptor beta chains share one sample of origin, sequenced in a study of T cells in Graves' hyperthyroidism and ophthalmopathy. TCR beta CDR3 regions were amplified from RNA transcripts. HTBI primers were employed in a first-round RT-PCR of the TCR CDR3. MiXCR, applied by TCRdb to the multiplex PCR reads, yields one record per CDR3 protein. The data hold over 400,000 distinct CDR3 sequences, with 22% observed a single time. Material for sequencing was blood. The origin of the receptors is a woman in her 70s with Graves' ophthalmopathy.

The chain couples TRBV2 to TRBJ1-1; 7 bases line up with TRBD1. V was clipped by 1 base and J by 1 base; unmatched bases: 3. The CDR3 runs 15 residues. The germline V gene encodes CDR1 SNHLY and CDR2 FYNNEI. This CDR3 reads CASSEEGQRNTEAFF. CDR3 sequence (DNA): TGTGCCAGCAGTGAAGAGGGACAGCGGAACACTGAAGCTTTCTTT.

This clonotype was counted between two and nine times. The chain couples TRBV12-3 or TRBV12-4 to TRBJ2-2; the D is unclear. The CDR3 has 17 amino acids. Trimming left V 4 bases short and J 0 bases short, with 15 bases between. Here the CDR3 reads CASSWSSRISNTGELFF. As DNA, the CDR3 is TGTGCCAGCAGTTGGAGTTCGAGGATCTCGAACACCGGGGAGCTGTTTTTT.

The chain is built from TRBV18 and TRBJ2-5; D is ambiguous. The V end lost 5 bases, the J end lost 7 bases, and 20 bases lay between the germline ends. The CDR3 runs to 15 residues. CDR1 is KGHSH, CDR2 LQKENI, per germline. The CDR3 bases are TGTGCCAGCTCATTAGGACCAGCAGGTTCGCCGACCCAGTACTTC. Translation gives CASSLGPAGSPTQYF.

This clonotype was seen more than once but under ten times. The chain has TRBV6-1 and TRBJ2-7; D remains unclear. Looked up from germline, CDR1 is MNHNS and CDR2 is SASEGT. Trimming removed 5 bases at V and 7 bases at J, with 18 bases between. CDR3 length: 14 amino acids. CDR3 protein: CASSKPGLEGEQYF. The CDR3 DNA reads as TGTGCCAGCAGTAAACCGGGCCTAGAAGGGGAGCAGTACTTC.

The rearrangement joins TRBV4-2 to TRBJ2-2; unclear D gene. The CDR3 spans 12 residues. Germline CDR1 reads LGHNA; CDR2 reads YNFKEQ. The V and J ends lost 5 bases and 7 bases respectively, with 8 bases between them. The CDR3 is CASSKVNGELFF. In DNA, the CDR3 is TGTGCCAGCAGCAAAGTTAACGGGGAGCTGTTTTTT.

This clonotype was seen only a few times. The chain carries TRBV10-1 and TRBJ2-1; TRBD1 is a possible D gene (5 bases). V was clipped by 2 bases and J by 6 bases, with 20 bases between them. The CDR3 covers 17 residues. Germline V CDR1 and CDR2: WNHNN, SYGVQD (reference sequence). The DNA for the CDR3 is TGCGCCAGCAGTGAGGACGGTCTGGGGCGAGCACGCAATGAGCAGTTCTTC. This codes for CASSEDGLGRARNEQFF.

V and J are TRBV10-3 and TRBJ2-2; 8 nucleotides align to TRBD1. Germline V gene lookup returns CDR1 ENHRY and CDR2 SYGVKD. The V gene end was trimmed by 4 bases and the J gene end by 5 bases; junction bases not matched to a gene: 9. The CDR3 has 16 amino acids. CDR3 nucleotides: TGTGCCATCAGTGCTCCCAGGGGGCGCGGGACCGGGGAGCTGTTTTTT. Translation: CAISAPRGRGTGELFF.

This clonotype was counted a single time. The gene calls are TRBV5-1 and TRBJ1-2; weak D call: TRBD1 (5 bases). In germline, CDR1 is SGHRS, CDR2 YFSETQ. V was trimmed by 7 bases and J by 7 bases, leaving 14 bases between them. This CDR3 spans 12 amino acids. Here the CDR3 reads CASSRDLGGYTF. CDR3 nucleotides: TGCGCCAGCTCCCGGGACCTCGGTGGCTACACCTTC.

The CDR3 loop reads CASSPATSGSWTDTQYF. For the CDR3, the DNA is TGTGCCAGCTCACCCGCTACTAGCGGGAGTTGGACAGATACGCAGTATTTT. This rearrangement joins TRBV18 to TRBJ2-3, with 11 bases that match TRBD2. Germline CDR1 KGHSH, CDR2 LQKENI. V lost 3 bases, J lost 3 bases, and 8 bases stayed unmatched. The length of the CDR3 is 17 residues.